The rows below give T cell receptor beta chains drawn from one sample of a study of OX40 agonist ivuxolimab in advanced cancers. Some clones are missing from TCRdb's copy, which holds only in-frame ones; the method was immunoSEQ multiplex PCR. Found here are some 73,000 clones, around 87% of them singletons; the top ten hold roughly 8%. The sequencing used CD4+ or CD8+ T cells sorted from blood, collected in a trial of the OX40 agonist ivuxolimab. Receptors were obtained from an adult with an advanced solid tumor such as melanoma, head and neck, liver or kidney cancer. The CDR3 runs from the conserved cysteine through the conserved F or W. D genes are given only for firm matches. The listing skips clone size in some rows; elsewhere it reads once, few, many or a size class.

J: TRBJ1-5; D: -; V: TRBV27; size: few; DNA: TGTGCCAGCAGTTTATCCGCCAGGGGCAATCAGCCCCAGCATTTT; CDR3: CASSLSARGNQPQHF
J: TRBJ2-1; D: TRBD1; V: TRBV6-5; size: -; DNA: TGTGCCAGCAGCAGGACAGGGCGGGACAATGAGCAGTTCTTC; CDR3: CASSRTGRDNEQFF
J: TRBJ1-2; D: -; V: TRBV5-1; size: -; DNA: TGCGCCAGCAGCTGGGACCTCATGGGGGGCTACACCTTC; CDR3: CASSWDLMGGYTF
J: TRBJ2-7; D: -; V: TRBV28; size: -; DNA: TGTGCCAGCAGTTCAGGGTTCGAGCAGTACTTC; CDR3: CASSSGFEQYF
J: TRBJ2-3; D: TRBD2; V: TRBV6-1; size: -; DNA: TGTGCCAGCAGTGACCAAGCGGCGGGAGGCACAGATACGCAGTATTTT; CDR3: CASSDQAAGGTDTQYF
J: TRBJ2-5; D: -; V: TRBV9; size: once; DNA: TGTGCCAGCAGCGCCGATGCGTACCAAGAGACCCAGTACTTC; CDR3: CASSADAYQETQYF
J: TRBJ2-2; D: -; V: TRBV18; size: -; DNA: TGTGCCAGCTCACCCTCAGGGACCGGGGAGCTGTTTTTT; CDR3: CASSPSGTGELFF
J: TRBJ2-7; D: -; V: TRBV7-8; size: -; DNA: TGTGCCAGCAGCTTAGCACTAGCCGTATACGAGCAGTACTTC; CDR3: CASSLALAVYEQYF
J: TRBJ1-4; D: -; V: TRBV2; size: -; DNA: TGTGCCAGCACCACGACCCCCCTTAACGAAAAACTGTTTTTT; CDR3: CASTTTPLNEKLFF
J: TRBJ2-2; D: -; V: TRBV7-8; size: -; DNA: TGTGCCAGCATACCCGATCCGAACACCGGGGAGCTGTTTTTT; CDR3: CASIPDPNTGELFF
J: TRBJ1-4; D: -; V: TRBV6-1; size: few; DNA: TGTGCCAGCAGAGGGACACTTAGCGTTGAAAAACTGTTTTTT; CDR3: CASRGTLSVEKLFF
J: TRBJ2-1; D: -; V: TRBV12-5; size: -; DNA: TGTGCTAGTGGTTTGGTGTCGGGCAGCGGCGGCAACAATGAGCAGTTCTTC; CDR3: CASGLVSGSGGNNEQFF
J: TRBJ2-5; D: -; V: TRBV25-1; size: once; DNA: TGTGCCAGCAGTGAACCAGAGACAGAGCGTCGGGAGACCCAGTACTTC; CDR3: CASSEPETERRETQYF
J: TRBJ2-1; D: -; V: TRBV10-1; size: -; DNA: TGCGCCAGCAAGGGGCAGGGGAATGAGCAGTTCTTC; CDR3: CASKGQGNEQFF
J: TRBJ2-7; D: -; V: TRBV6-5; size: -; DNA: TGTGCCAGCAGTGAAGCAGTCTACGAGCAGTACTTC; CDR3: CASSEAVYEQYF
J: TRBJ1-1; D: -; V: TRBV4-3; size: -; DNA: TGCGCCAGCAGCCAAGACCGGGCAGGGGAAGCTTTCTTT; CDR3: CASSQDRAGEAFF
J: TRBJ2-2; D: TRBD2; V: TRBV7-3; size: -; DNA: TGTGCCAGCAGCCGCATGGCGGGGGGCACCGGGGAGCTGTTTTTT; CDR3: CASSRMAGGTGELFF
J: TRBJ2-7; D: TRBD1; V: TRBV7-2; size: few; DNA: TGTGCCAGCAGCTCGCGGACAGGGGGAGGGGAGCAGTACTTC; CDR3: CASSSRTGGGEQYF
J: TRBJ1-2; D: -; V: TRBV28; size: -; DNA: TGTGCCAGCAGTCTCGGGTTCTCCCCTTATGGCTACACCTTC; CDR3: CASSLGFSPYGYTF
J: TRBJ2-1; D: TRBD2; V: TRBV30; size: -; DNA: TGTGCCTGGAGTGTAGGTAGCGGGCTCTACAATGAGCAGTTCTTC; CDR3: CAWSVGSGLYNEQFF
J: TRBJ2-5; D: -; V: TRBV29-1; size: few; DNA: TGCAGCATTAGGGTTAGCCAGGCAGAGACCCAGTACTTC; CDR3: CSIRVSQAETQYF
J: TRBJ1-2; D: -; V: TRBV25-1; size: -; DNA: TGTGCCAGCAGTCGGGGGGCAATAGGCTACACCTTC; CDR3: CASSRGAIGYTF
J: TRBJ1-2; D: -; V: TRBV5-1; size: medium-sized; DNA: TGCGCCAGCAGCTTGTCGGACCTCTATGGCTACACCTTC; CDR3: CASSLSDLYGYTF
J: TRBJ2-2; D: -; V: TRBV7-9; size: -; DNA: TGTGCCAGCAGCTCTCAGGGTTCTACCGGGGAGCTGTTTTTT; CDR3: CASSSQGSTGELFF
J: TRBJ2-7; D: TRBD1; V: TRBV28; size: -; DNA: TGTGCCAGCAGCCTCCAGGGGACAGGCCCTTCCTACGAGCAGTACTTC; CDR3: CASSLQGTGPSYEQYF
J: TRBJ2-7; D: TRBD2; V: TRBV5-1; size: -; DNA: TGCGCCAGCAGCTTGTCGCGGGAGGAGCAGTACTTC; CDR3: CASSLSREEQYF
J: TRBJ1-1; D: -; V: TRBV7-2; size: -; DNA: TGTGCCAGCACCCCTGAAATGGGAGGGCGTTCAGCTTTCTTT; CDR3: CASTPEMGGRSAFF
J: TRBJ1-1; D: TRBD1; V: TRBV6-6; size: -; DNA: TGTGCCAGCACCAGGGACAGGGGGCCTGTCAGAGCTTTCTTT; CDR3: CASTRDRGPVRAFF